Following are 18 T cell receptor beta chains from one sample sequenced in a study of blood T cell repertoires in COVID-19. Produced via immunoSEQ multiplex PCR; TCRdb's table is partial and in-frame only. The data show approximately 270,000 clones, with 70% to 90% seen just once and approximately 10% held by the top ten. Sequenced: peripheral blood. These receptors all come from a woman in her seventies with acute or convalescent COVID-19.

This clone has only a few counts. CDR3 DNA: TGTGCCAGCAGCGTAGACCCAGGGGGCGCCGGCTACACCTTC. Its translation is CASSVDPGGAGYTF. This chain links TRBV9 with TRBJ1-2; 8 bases agree with TRBD1. Per the germline V gene, CDR1 is SGDLS and CDR2 is YYNGEE. Trimming removed 0 bases from V and 8 bases from J; junction bases left unmatched: 6. The CDR3 sequence is 14 residues long.

This clone has only a few counts. Here the CDR3 DNA reads TGTGCCAGCAGCTTACTAACGATGGGAAACACCATATATTTT. The encoded protein is CASSLLTMGNTIYF. The chain uses TRBV11-2 and TRBJ1-3, with no clear D. The V gene lost 2 bases and the J gene lost 4 bases, with 9 bases spanning the gap. Germline V CDR1 and CDR2: SGHAT, FQNNGV. The CDR3 length is 14 residues.

The chain uses TRBV18 and TRBJ2-2, with D possibly matching TRBD2 (5 bases). V shed 6 bases and J shed 0 bases, with 8 bases lying between them. In germline, CDR1 is KGHSH, CDR2 LQKENI. The CDR3 has 14 residues. Here the CDR3 reads CASSSGANTGELFF. For the CDR3, the DNA is TGTGCCAGCTCTTCCGGGGCGAACACCGGGGAGCTGTTTTTT. The full variable domain, completed using reference TRBV18 and TRBJ2-2, is NAGVMQNPRHLVRRRGQEARLRCSPMKGHSHVYWYRQLPEEGLKFMVYLQKENIIDESGMPKERFSAEFPKEGPSILRIQQVVRGDSAAYFCASSSGANTGELFFGEGSRLTVL.

The V gene is TRBV29-1, the J gene TRBJ1-1, with a weak D call TRBD1 (6 bases). This CDR3 is built from 14 residues. V lost 7 bases to trimming and J lost 3 bases, with 18 bases between them. Germline V lookup: CDR1 SQVTM, CDR2 ANQGSEA. The CDR3 coding sequence is TGCAGCGCCTACGGGGGGCTGGGATACACTGAAGCTTTCTTT. Residues: CSAYGGLGYTEAFF.

This clone was seen a handful of times. The chain uses TRBV3-1 (or the pseudogene TRBV3-2) and TRBJ1-2; tentatively, D is TRBD1 (5 bases). Germline CDR1 is LGHDT and CDR2 is YNNKEL (reference sequence). Trimming cost V 7 bases and J 2 bases, with 23 bases left between them. The CDR3 spans 17 residues. The CDR3 nucleotides read TGTGCCAGCACCCTCGCGGGGGGGTCCGTGGGCAACTATGGCTACACCTTC. Its translation: CASTLAGGSVGNYGYTF.

This clone showed up just once. The genes are TRBV3-1 (or the pseudogene TRBV3-2) and TRBJ2-5; possible D gene TRBD2, 6 bases. This CDR3 is built from 15 residues. V was trimmed by 3 bases and J by 1 base, leaving 12 bases between them. Per the germline V gene, CDR1 is LGHDT and CDR2 is YNNKEL (reference sequence). The DNA of the CDR3 is TGTGCCAGCAGCCATTGGCGGGGCCTCCAAGAGACCCAGTACTTC. Translating it yields CASSHWRGLQETQYF.

V usage is TRBV5-1 and J usage is TRBJ1-6, with 8 nucleotides matching TRBD1. This CDR3 comprises 15 residues. V lost 4 bases, J lost 10 bases, and 10 bases stayed unmatched. Per the germline V gene, CDR1 is SGHRS and CDR2 is YFSETQ. The CDR3 region is CASSLLGQGSSPLHF. The CDR3 bases are TGCGCCAGCAGCCTTTTAGGACAGGGTTCGTCACCCCTCCACTTT.

This clone was detected once. The chain carries TRBV7-9 and TRBJ2-1, with 9 bases lining up with TRBD2. CDR1 and CDR2 (germline): SEHNR, FQNEAQ (reference sequence). The CDR3 consists of 17 residues. Losses at the gene ends were 5 bases for V and 7 bases for J; bases not matched to a gene: 15. The CDR3 loop reads CASSPKPGGGASNEQFF. As DNA, the CDR3 is TGTGCCAGCAGCCCTAAGCCTGGCGGGGGGGCCTCAAATGAGCAGTTCTTC.

The chain uses TRBV7-9 and TRBJ2-7; 13 bases align to TRBD2. This CDR3 is 17 amino acids long. Germline values: CDR1 SEHNR, CDR2 FQNEAQ (reference sequence). V lost 5 bases to trimming and J lost 1 base; unmatched junction nucleotides: 8. The CDR3 reads CASSRGLAGASSYEQYF. The DNA for the CDR3 is TGTGCCAGCAGCCGAGGACTAGCGGGGGCTTCTTCCTACGAGCAGTACTTC.

The V gene is TRBV2, the J gene TRBJ1-5, with 8 bases aligning to TRBD1. The CDR3 extends over 14 amino acids. Trimming removed 3 bases from V and 7 bases from J; junction bases left unmatched: 5. The germline gives CDR1 SNHLY, CDR2 FYNNEI. CDR3 bases: TGTGCCAGCAGTGAGGGACAGGTAGGGCAGCCCCAGCATTTT. This sequence encodes CASSEGQVGQPQHF.

V is TRBV5-1 and J is TRBJ1-1; TRBD1 agrees at 9 bases. Per germline, CDR1 SGHRS and CDR2 YFSETQ. J was trimmed by 4 bases and V by 5 bases; bases with no gene match: 9. The CDR3 loop spans 15 amino acids. The CDR3 DNA sequence: TGCGCCAGCAGGGGGGGGACAGGGCGGAGCACTGAAGCTTTCTTT. This codes for CASRGGTGRSTEAFF.

The chain couples TRBV2 to TRBJ1-2; D may be TRBD1 (5 bases). V shed 4 bases and J shed 0 bases, with 15 bases lying between them. This CDR3 spans 16 amino acids. Germline V lookup: CDR1 SNHLY, CDR2 FYNNEI. The CDR3 DNA sequence: TGTGCCAGCAGTGGGCGCAGGGCTGCCTCTAACTATGGCTACACCTTC. Translated, it gives CASSGRRAASNYGYTF. Variable domain in full (rest from reference TRBV2 and TRBJ1-2): EPEVTQTPSHQVTQMGQEVILRCVPISNHLYFYWYRQILGQKVEFLVSFYNNEISEKSEIFDDQFSVERPDGSNFTLKIRSTKLEDSAMYFCASSGRRAASNYGYTFGSGTRLTVV.

The V gene is TRBV7-2, the J gene TRBJ1-5; D gene unclear. Looked up from germline, CDR1 is SGHTA and CDR2 is FQGNSA. The CDR3 is 14 amino acids. V was shortened by 5 bases and J by 3 bases, with 11 bases between the two germline ends. The CDR3 nucleotides read TGTGCCAGCAGCCCTCTGAGCATCAATCAGCCCCAGCATTTT. Translating gives CASSPLSINQPQHF.

The CDR3 spells CASGRGGSNYGYTF. The CDR3 region has the DNA TGTGCCAGTGGGAGGGGAGGGTCCAACTATGGCTACACCTTC. The J gene is TRBJ1-2, the V gene TRBV19; D might be TRBD1 (5 bases). The CDR3 is 14 residues long. V was cut by 8 bases and J by 2 bases, with 15 bases left in between. CDR1 is LNHDA, CDR2 SQIVND, per germline (reference sequence).

The chain employs TRBV19 and TRBJ1-2, with D hard to call. Per germline, CDR1 LNHDA and CDR2 SQIVND (reference sequence). The V end was cut by 5 bases, the J end by 4 bases, with 17 bases between. The CDR3 has 15 amino acids. The CDR3 region has the DNA TGTGCCAGTAGTTTTCCGGGGTTGGGAATCTATGGCTACACCTTC. Translated, it gives CASSFPGLGIYGYTF.

The V call is TRBV30, the J call TRBJ1-2, with D uncertain. Looked up from germline, CDR1 is GTSNPN and CDR2 is SVGIG (reference sequence). This CDR3 spans 12 amino acids. V lost 2 bases to trimming and J lost 9 bases, with 13 bases between them. The CDR3 spells CAWSLGRGSYTF. The CDR3, as DNA: TGTGCCTGGAGTTTGGGGAGAGGAAGCTACACCTTC.

The chain recombines TRBV29-1 with TRBJ2-6; D unresolved. The CDR3 contains 15 residues. CDR1 SQVTM and CDR2 ANQGSEA come from the germline V gene. V was cut by 3 bases and J by 0 bases, with 9 bases left in between. CDR3 sequence: CSVESRASGANVLTF. In nucleotides, the CDR3 is TGCAGCGTTGAGTCGCGCGCCTCTGGGGCCAACGTCCTGACTTTC.

This rearrangement joins TRBV5-6 to TRBJ1-2, with 10 bases lining up with TRBD1. Germline assignment: CDR1 SGHDT and CDR2 YYEEEE. This CDR3 is 15 amino acids long. The trim removed 3 bases at V and 8 bases at J, leaving 10 bases unmatched. The CDR3 DNA is TGTGCCAGCAGCTATCGGGACAGGGGCTTTCTGGGCTACACCTTC. Translation: CASSYRDRGFLGYTF.